This TCR beta chain was sequenced in a study of control samples from healthy donors and cancer patients. The V segment lost 0 bases and the J segment 0 bases; nucleotides outside the gene matches: 5. The CDR3 contains 17 residues. The germline V gene encodes CDR1 SGDLS and CDR2 YYNGEE. Only in-frame clones appear in the TCRdb table, and some are missing; sequencing was by immunoSEQ multiplex PCR. The table lists roughly 99,000 clones, roughly 78% of them singletons. Sequencing was carried out using blood. The receptor comes from a man aged 55 to 70 in good health. The gene calls are TRBV9 and TRBJ2-2; TRBD1 matches at 7 bases. The CDR3: CASSVEVGQANTGELFF. The CDR3 nucleotides read TGTGCCAGCAGCGTAGAGGTCGGACAGGCGAACACCGGGGAGCTGTTTTTT.